This T cell receptor beta chain stems from a study of blood T cell repertoires in COVID-19. Study background: The United States, Italy and Spain were the sources of the acute and convalescent COVID-19 samples.

Per the authors' pipeline: Nucleated cell number was recorded as an estimate derived from reference gene primer amplification. Profiling relied on immunoSEQ multiplex PCR, and the TCRdb table lists in-frame clones only, not all of them. V, J and clone size derive from that table, while D and trimming were established from the DNA sequence. The repertoire holds roughly 410,000 clones, with approximately 87% as singletons. This clone appeared once. It was during active infection that Seattle patients were enrolled and then longitudinally followed. The receptor's source is a woman aged 55-69 years with COVID-19, enrolled during active disease. Material: peripheral blood.

Here the CDR3 reads CASSDRGFVKNIQYF. CDR3 coding DNA: TGTGCCAGCAGTGACAGGGGGTTTGTCAAAAACATTCAGTACTTC. The chain employs TRBV7-9 and TRBJ2-4; TRBD1 aligns across 9 bases. Germline V gene data show CDR1 as SEHNR and CDR2 as FQNEAQ (reference sequence). The trim removed 6 bases at V and 3 bases at J, leaving 6 bases unmatched. This CDR3 contains 15 residues.